The 15 T cell receptor beta chains listed next were all sequenced from one sample in a study of early T cells in non-severe SARS-CoV-2 infection. TCRdb re-derived calls from the 5' RACE reads in MiXCR, one entry per CDR3 protein. This table holds about 100,000 distinct CDR3 sequences, approximately 13% found once. The sequenced sample consisted of whole blood. These receptors were taken from an adult who was a healthcare worker with PCR-confirmed SARS-CoV-2 infection or an uninfected control (not recorded which).

This chain joins TRBV28 and TRBJ1-1; maybe TRBD1 (5 bases). This CDR3 spans 13 amino acids. Germline V gene data show CDR1 as MDHEN and CDR2 as SYDVKM. The V end lost 7 bases, the J end lost 1 base, and 10 bases lay between the germline ends. CDR3 bases: TGTGCCAGCATCTCCGGGGGGAACACTGAAGCTTTCTTT. This sequence encodes CASISGGNTEAFF.

V gene TRBV6-2 or TRBV6-3 combines with J gene TRBJ2-3; TRBD2 aligns across 13 bases. J lost 1 base, V lost 0 bases, and 1 base had no gene match. Germline CDR1 and CDR2: MNHEY and SVGEGT. The CDR3 has 17 amino acids. CDR3 sequence reads: CASSYSGLAGRTDTQYF. CDR3 nucleotide sequence: TGTGCCAGCAGTTACTCGGGACTAGCGGGGCGCACAGATACGCAGTATTTT.

This clonotype was counted between two and nine times. The rearrangement uses TRBV13 and TRBJ2-7; D not certain. The CDR3 has 13 residues. Trimming left V 1 base short and J 3 bases short, with 7 bases between. Per germline, CDR1 PRHDT and CDR2 FYEKMQ (reference sequence). The CDR3 is CASSLDNIYEQYF. The CDR3 coding sequence is TGTGCCAGCAGCTTAGACAATATCTACGAGCAGTACTTC.

V is TRBV2 and J is TRBJ1-5, with a weak D call TRBD1 (6 bases). The germline gives CDR1 SNHLY, CDR2 FYNNEI. The CDR3 length is 13 residues. V dropped 7 bases and J dropped 7 bases, with 14 bases sitting between them. CDR3 sequence: CASTVQGRQPQHF. CDR3 DNA: TGTGCCAGCACGGTCCAGGGGAGGCAGCCCCAGCATTTT.

Concerning this clonotype itself: Being one base from a much bigger clone, this may be a read error. The V and J genes are TRBV12-3 or TRBV12-4 and TRBJ2-7, with D tentatively TRBD1 (6 bases). The CDR3 contains 13 residues. Trimming removed 4 bases at V and 2 bases at J, with 9 bases between. The CDR3 is CASSYRVPYEQYF. Here the CDR3 DNA reads TGTGCCAGCAGTTACAGGGTCCCCTACGAGCAGTACTTC.

This clonotype showed up just a few times. V is TRBV2 and J is TRBJ2-2; D may be TRBD1 (6 bases). The CDR3 covers 15 residues. Trimming took 5 bases from V and 2 from J, leaving 12 bases between them. Germline CDR1 is SNHLY and CDR2 is FYNNEI. The CDR3 DNA sequence: TGTGCCAGCAGTAAGGACAGAGCTAACACCGGGGAGCTGTTTTTT. It translates to CASSKDRANTGELFF.

V gene TRBV11-2 combines with J gene TRBJ2-1, with TRBD2 identical over 9 bases. Germline V CDR1 and CDR2: SGHAT, FQNNGV. V lost 0 bases and J lost 8; bases outside the gene matches: 11. The CDR3 runs 17 residues. The CDR3 DNA reads TGTGCCAGCAGCTTAGAAAGGCTAGCGGGGATGAGGTATGAGCAGTTCTTC. Its protein product is CASSLERLAGMRYEQFF.

V usage is TRBV7-2 and J usage is TRBJ1-2; D perhaps matches TRBD1 (6 bases). This CDR3 is 15 amino acids long. Looked up from germline, CDR1 is SGHTA and CDR2 is FQGNSA. V lost 1 base, J lost 8 bases, and 17 bases lay in between. CDR3 sequence: CASSLVRRGGDGYTF. The CDR3 nucleotides read TGTGCCAGCAGCTTAGTTAGACGGGGGGGCGACGGCTACACCTTC. Full variable domain (outside the CDR3, taken from reference TRBV7-2 and TRBJ1-2): GAGVSQSPSNKVTEKGKDVELRCDPISGHTALYWYRQSLGQGLEFLIYFQGNSAPDKSGLPSDRFSAERTGGSVSTLTIQRTQQEDSAVYLCASSLVRRGGDGYTFGSGTRLTVV.

The V call is TRBV5-1, the J call TRBJ2-5; tentatively, D is TRBD2 (5 bases). Per the germline V gene, CDR1 is SGHRS and CDR2 is YFSETQ. With 3 bases removed from V and 2 bases from J, the gap between germline ends came to 11 bases. The CDR3 sequence is 14 residues long. CDR3 sequence: CASSYGLNQETQYF. The CDR3 nucleotides read TGCGCCAGCAGCTATGGACTCAATCAAGAGACCCAGTACTTC.

This clonotype was found a few times. One end of the junction does not line up with germline, which may come from a read error. The chain has TRBV7-9 and TRBJ2-3; 7 bases match TRBD2. The CDR3 has 11 residues. CDR1 is SEHNR, CDR2 FQNEAQ, per germline (reference sequence). The CDR3 DNA sequence: TGCTTGGGGGGGAGCACAGATACGCAGTATTTT. Amino acids: CLGGSTDTQYF. Supplemented by reference TRBV7-9 and TRBJ2-3, the full variable domain reads DTGVSQNPRHKITKRGQNVTFRCDPISEHNRLYWYRQTLGQGPEFLTYFQNEAQLEKSRLLSDRFSAERPKGSFSTLEIQRTEQGDSAMYLCLGGSTDTQYFGPGTRLTVL.

This clonotype was observed many times. This rearrangement joins TRBV15 to TRBJ2-2, with D possibly matching TRBD1 (7 bases). This CDR3 has 16 amino acids. V was clipped by 0 bases and J by 5 bases, with 13 bases between them. Looked up from germline, CDR1 is LNHNV and CDR2 is YYDKDF (reference sequence). CDR3 protein: CATSRDGQGGTGELFF. Here the CDR3 DNA reads TGTGCCACCAGCAGAGATGGTCAGGGGGGAACCGGGGAGCTGTTTTTT.

This clonotype was counted many times. The chain uses TRBV28 and TRBJ2-5, with D tentatively TRBD1 (5 bases). Trimming removed 5 bases at V and 1 base at J, with 5 bases between. The CDR3 spans 12 residues. Germline V gene data show CDR1 as MDHEN and CDR2 as SYDVKM. The CDR3: CASSDSQETQYF. The CDR3 DNA sequence: TGTGCCAGCAGTGACAGCCAAGAGACCCAGTACTTC.

This clonotype showed up just a few times. The chain is built from TRBV7-2 and TRBJ2-3, with D uncertain. The CDR3 consists of 14 residues. V lost 1 base, J lost 2 bases, and 7 bases lay in between. Looked up from germline, CDR1 is SGHTA and CDR2 is FQGNSA. The DNA for the CDR3 is TGTGCCAGCAGCTTAGACGGCCTCACAGATACGCAGTATTTT. This gives the protein CASSLDGLTDTQYF. The full variable domain, completed using reference TRBV7-2 and TRBJ2-3, is GAGVSQSPSNKVTEKGKDVELRCDPISGHTALYWYRQSLGQGLEFLIYFQGNSAPDKSGLPSDRFSAERTGGSVSTLTIQRTQQEDSAVYLCASSLDGLTDTQYFGPGTRLTVL.

This clonotype was picked up many times. The junction and the germline gene differ at one end; a read error may be behind it. This chain uses TRBV7-7 with TRBJ1-1; no clear D gene. CDR3 size: 13 residues. The V gene's germline CDR1 is SSHAT and CDR2 FNYEAQ (reference sequence). The CDR3, as DNA: TGTGCTAGCAGCTTTGATAGGGACACTGAAGCTTTCTTT. Protein: CASSFDRDTEAFF.

This clonotype was seen at least ten times. The chain joins TRBV5-1 to TRBJ1-1; tentative D call: TRBD1 (6 bases). The CDR3 totals 15 residues. The germline gives CDR1 SGHRS, CDR2 YFSETQ. The V and J ends lost 4 bases and 6 bases respectively, with 19 bases between them. CDR3: CASSSMTGRLAEAFF. CDR3 coding DNA: TGCGCCAGCAGCAGTATGACAGGAAGATTAGCTGAAGCTTTCTTT. The variable domain in full, completed from reference TRBV5-1 and TRBJ1-1, reads KAGVTQTPRYLIKTRGQQVTLSCSPISGHRSVSWYQQTPGQGLQFLFEYFSETQRNKGNFPGRFSGRQFSNSRSEMNVSTLELGDSALYLCASSSMTGRLAEAFFGQGTRLTVV.